The clone carrying this T cell receptor (beta chain) showed up many times. The antigen is undetermined. The sample comes from a study of lung T cells in sarcoidosis with Löfgren's syndrome. Study information: Analyses focused on Löfgren's syndrome patients.

In TCRdb, the reads were re-called with MiXCR into one record per CDR3 protein. Among about 9,400 distinct CDR3 sequences listed, 15% to 20% were seen once. The CDR3 spans 14 residues. Germline V gives CDR1 MRHNA, CDR2 SNTAGT. The trim removed 6 bases at V and 4 bases at J, leaving 9 bases unmatched. Points from the study as a whole: Versus controls, Löfgren's syndrome patients reportedly showed TRAV12-1 and TRBV2 as most expanded. TRBV2 was the preferred pairing partner of TRAV12-1, with similar CDR3s. Multiple Löfgren's syndrome patients reportedly shared TRAV12-1 and TRBV2 CDR3 motifs, suggesting public CD4+ TCRs.

The chain recombines TRBV6-4 with TRBJ2-7, with 7 nucleotides matching TRBD1. This TCR derives from a human donor with sarcoidosis (Löfgren's syndrome or another form), or a control subject (not recorded which). Sequenced material: CD4+ T cells from bronchoalveolar lavage. The CDR3 here is CASSRTGLVYEQYF. In DNA, the CDR3 is TGTGCCAGCAGCCGGACAGGCCTCGTGTACGAGCAGTACTTC.